This T cell receptor (beta chain) was recovered during a study of CD8+CD57+ T cells in acquired aplastic anemia. Across the study: Across the sorted CD4+ and CD8+ cells, DNA amounts averaged approximately 3 ug.

The CDR3 is 15 amino acids. Germline CDR1 is SEHNR and CDR2 is FQNEAQ (reference sequence). The V gene lost 5 bases and the J gene lost 4 bases, with 17 bases spanning the gap. Genomic DNA acted as the template from which TCR beta VDJ combination and CDR3 sequence profiling were carried out. One entry per CDR3 protein results from TCRdb running MiXCR on the reads. The table lists some 240,000 distinct CDR3 sequences, 34% of them singletons. The chain is built from TRBV7-9 and TRBJ2-5; TRBD1 or TRBD2 may be the D gene (7 bases each). Material for sequencing was sorted CD4+, CD8+, or CD8+CD57+ T cells (not recorded which) from PBMCs. The TCR comes from a human donor in good health, serving as a control. The CDR3 DNA sequence: TGTGCCAGCAGCAACCAGCCAGGGGGGGGAGAGACCCAGTACTTC. It yields the protein CASSNQPGGGETQYF.